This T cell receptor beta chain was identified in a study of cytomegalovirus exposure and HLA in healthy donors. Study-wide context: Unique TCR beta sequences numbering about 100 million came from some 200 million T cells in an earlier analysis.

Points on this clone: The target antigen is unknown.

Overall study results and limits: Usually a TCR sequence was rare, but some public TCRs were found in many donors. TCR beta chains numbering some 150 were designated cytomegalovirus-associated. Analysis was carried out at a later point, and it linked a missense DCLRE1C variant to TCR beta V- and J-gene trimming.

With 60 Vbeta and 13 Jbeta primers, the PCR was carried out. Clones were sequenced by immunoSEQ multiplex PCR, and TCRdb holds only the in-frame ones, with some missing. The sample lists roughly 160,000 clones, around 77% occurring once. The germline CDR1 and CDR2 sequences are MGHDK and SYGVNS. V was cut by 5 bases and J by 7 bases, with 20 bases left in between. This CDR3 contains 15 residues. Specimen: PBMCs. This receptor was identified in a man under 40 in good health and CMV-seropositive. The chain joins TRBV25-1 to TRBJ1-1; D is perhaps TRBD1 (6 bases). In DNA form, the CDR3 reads TGTGCCAGCAGTCCCCGGGGGGCAGGAGGTCGTGAAGCTTTCTTT. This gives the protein CASSPRGAGGREAFF.